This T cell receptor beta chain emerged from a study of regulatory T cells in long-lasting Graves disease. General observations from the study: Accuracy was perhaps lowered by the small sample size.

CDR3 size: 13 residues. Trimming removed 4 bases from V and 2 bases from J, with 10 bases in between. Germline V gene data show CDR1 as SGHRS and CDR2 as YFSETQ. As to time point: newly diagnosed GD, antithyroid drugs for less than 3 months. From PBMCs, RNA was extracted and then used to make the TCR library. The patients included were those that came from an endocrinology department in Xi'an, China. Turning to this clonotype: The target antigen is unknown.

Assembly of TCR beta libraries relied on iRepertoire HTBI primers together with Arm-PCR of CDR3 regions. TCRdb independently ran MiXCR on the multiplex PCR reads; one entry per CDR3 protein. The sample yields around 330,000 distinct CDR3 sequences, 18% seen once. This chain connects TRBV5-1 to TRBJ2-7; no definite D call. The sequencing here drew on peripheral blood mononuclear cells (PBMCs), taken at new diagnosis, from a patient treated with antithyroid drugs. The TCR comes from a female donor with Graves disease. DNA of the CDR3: TGCGCCAGCAGCCGCAGGTCAACCTACGAGCAGTACTTC. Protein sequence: CASSRRSTYEQYF.